Presented here are 10 T cell receptor beta chains from one specimen sequenced in a study of cytomegalovirus exposure and HLA in healthy donors. Sequenced by immunoSEQ multiplex PCR; TCRdb stores in-frame clones only, minus some. In the table there are over 150,000 clones, 86% of which are singletons. The sample was PBMCs. The receptors stem from a woman in her thirties in good health and CMV-seronegative.

CDR3 region: CASSLLQGSTDTQYF. CDR3 DNA sequence: TGTGCCAGCAGCCTTCTGCAGGGAAGTACAGATACGCAGTATTTT. The chain is built from TRBV5-6 and TRBJ2-3, with D possibly TRBD1 on 5 matching bases. Germline V gene data show CDR1 as SGHDT and CDR2 as YYEEEE. The CDR3 consists of 15 residues. V was cut by 4 bases and J by 3 bases, with 15 bases left in between.

V and J are TRBV10-3 and TRBJ2-7; TRBD1 aligns across 10 bases. The CDR3 runs to 12 residues. J was trimmed by 5 bases and V by 7 bases; bases with no gene match: 2. Germline V lookup: CDR1 ENHRY, CDR2 SYGVKD. The CDR3 region is CAITGQGDEQYF. CDR3 in DNA: TGTGCCATCACCGGACAGGGGGACGAGCAGTACTTC.

The rearrangement links TRBV13 to TRBJ2-3; TRBD1 matches at 9 bases. Unmatched junction bases numbered 5, after V lost 5 bases and J lost 2 bases. This CDR3 is built from 15 residues. The germline V gene has CDR1 PRHDT and CDR2 FYEKMQ (reference sequence). The DNA of the CDR3 is TGTGCCAGCAGCGTAAACAGGGGGCCCACAGATACGCAGTATTTT. Its translation is CASSVNRGPTDTQYF.

V is TRBV5-1 and J is TRBJ1-2; 8 bases line up with TRBD1. V lost 5 bases and J lost 4; bases outside the gene matches: 10. Germline CDR1 is SGHRS and CDR2 is YFSETQ. The CDR3 length is 15 residues. The CDR3: CASRPATGEPYGYTF. Here the CDR3 DNA reads TGCGCCAGCAGACCCGCGACAGGGGAACCCTATGGCTACACCTTC.

The chain uses TRBV10-3 and TRBJ1-2; 7 bases agree with TRBD1. The CDR3 loop spans 13 amino acids. Germline CDR1 and CDR2: ENHRY and SYGVKD. Trimming removed 8 bases from V and 4 bases from J; junction bases left unmatched: 7. CDR3 in DNA: TGTGCCATCTCCGATGGGACAGTCTATGGCTACACCTTC. Translation gives CAISDGTVYGYTF.

The gene calls are TRBV7-6 and TRBJ1-1; D is perhaps TRBD1 (5 bases). CDR3 length: 14 amino acids. The ends were cut back, 5 bases at V and 4 bases at J, with 14 bases in the middle. The V gene's germline CDR1 is SGHVS and CDR2 FNYEAQ. The DNA of the CDR3 is TGTGCCAGCAGCCCACTCGGGGGTGGCACTGAAGCTTTCTTT. It translates to CASSPLGGGTEAFF.

The V gene is TRBV7-6, the J gene TRBJ2-7; 8 bases map to TRBD1. Germline V gene data show CDR1 as SGHVS and CDR2 as FNYEAQ. This CDR3 spans 15 amino acids. With V trimmed by 5 bases and J by 3 bases, 9 bases remained unmatched. The DNA of the CDR3 is TGTGCCAGCAGCGCAACCGGGACAGGATTCTACGAGCAGTACTTC. It translates to CASSATGTGFYEQYF.

This CDR3 reads CASSVLAGADNEQFF. Written as DNA, the CDR3 is TGTGCCAGCAGTGTGCTAGCGGGAGCGGACAATGAGCAGTTCTTC. This chain joins TRBV25-1 and TRBJ2-1, with TRBD2 matching over 10 bases. The CDR3 runs 15 residues. CDR1 and CDR2 (germline): MGHDK, SYGVNS. The trim removed 4 bases at V and 5 bases at J, leaving 5 bases unmatched.

The DNA for the CDR3 is TGTGCCAGCTCACCACGGACCGAGTTCGGCTACACCTTC. Amino acids: CASSPRTEFGYTF. The V gene is TRBV18, the J gene TRBJ1-2; D gene ambiguous. The CDR3 contains 13 residues. Per the germline V gene, CDR1 is KGHSH and CDR2 is LQKENI. The ends were cut back, 1 base at V and 8 bases at J, with 11 bases in the middle.

The chain uses TRBV5-4 and TRBJ2-7, with D perhaps being TRBD1 or TRBD2 (5 bases each). This CDR3 comprises 15 residues. V lost 0 bases, J lost 3 bases, and 13 bases lay in between. Germline V gene data show CDR1 as SGHNT and CDR2 as YYREEE (reference sequence). CDR3 loop: CASSLGWGRDYEQYF. The CDR3 nucleotides read TGTGCCAGCAGCTTGGGTTGGGGACGGGACTACGAGCAGTACTTC.